This T cell receptor (beta chain) stems from a study of shared clonotypes between healthy human individuals. Concerning this clone itself: As yet, its antigen is unknown. In the same sample, other DNA sequences code for this CDR3.

All participating donors were Caucasian adults from Nashville, Tennessee. Several immunoSEQ plates held equal portions of the genomic DNA taken from each subset. Assay used: immunoSEQ multiplex PCR; TCRdb lists only in-frame clones, some missing. Of a few million clones in the sample, around 94% are singletons; the top ten hold around 0.14%. Trimming left V 0 bases short and J 3 bases short, with 10 bases between. The V gene's germline CDR1 is MNHNS and CDR2 SASEGT. The CDR3 runs 15 residues. Study-level findings and limits: Naive CD4 clonotypes were shared across a few donors at 5% to 6%. Clonotypes shared by all four sorted-subset donors had higher generation probabilities than non-shared clonotypes.

The sequencing sample was made of naive CD4+ T cells sorted from blood. Subset noted: CD45RA+ positively selected. This sequence joins TRBV6-1 and TRBJ2-3; D might be TRBD2 (6 bases). This TCR was sampled from a man between 18 and 35 years old in good health. CDR3 sequence: CASSEAARGTDTQYF. The DNA of the CDR3 is TGTGCCAGCAGTGAAGCAGCCCGGGGGACAGATACGCAGTATTTT.